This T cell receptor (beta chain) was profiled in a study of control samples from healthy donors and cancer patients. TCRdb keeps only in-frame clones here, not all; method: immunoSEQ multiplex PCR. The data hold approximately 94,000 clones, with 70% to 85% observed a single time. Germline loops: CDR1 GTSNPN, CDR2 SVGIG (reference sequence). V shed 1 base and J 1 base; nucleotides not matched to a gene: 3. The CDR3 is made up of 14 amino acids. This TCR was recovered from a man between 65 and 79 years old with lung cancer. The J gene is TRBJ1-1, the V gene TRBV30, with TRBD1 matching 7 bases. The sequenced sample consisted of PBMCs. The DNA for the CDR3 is TGTGCCTGGAGTGCAGGGACAGCGAACACTGAAGCTTTCTTT. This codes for CAWSAGTANTEAFF.